This T cell receptor (beta chain) is drawn from a study of long-term antiretroviral therapy in people with HIV. Study-wide results and caveats: HIV repertoires covered narrower CDR3 length ranges than controls did. Repertoire composition at all time points was dominated by clones that had expanded before ART.

A word on this clone: Its antigen is unknown.

Donors each had at least one pre-ART PBMC sample and at least two post-ART ones. At the survey level, the v3.0 immunoSEQ assay was run. The data were produced by immunoSEQ multiplex PCR, yet TCRdb's version contains in-frame clones alone and is incomplete. This sample has about 24,000 clones; roughly 80% occur once, and the top ten carry 20% to 30%. The CDR3 loop spans 13 amino acids. Trimming took off 5 bases at V and 3 bases at J, with 10 bases between the two ends. Germline CDR1 SGHRS, CDR2 YFSETQ. V gene TRBV5-1 combines with J gene TRBJ2-3; D gene unclear. The clonotype was recovered from a man in his forties or fifties with HIV. Source: unsorted PBMCs, taken 0.4 years after starting antiretroviral therapy. In DNA form, the CDR3 reads TGCGCCAGCAGTGGTCTGGGGACAGATACGCAGTATTTT. Its translation: CASSGLGTDTQYF.